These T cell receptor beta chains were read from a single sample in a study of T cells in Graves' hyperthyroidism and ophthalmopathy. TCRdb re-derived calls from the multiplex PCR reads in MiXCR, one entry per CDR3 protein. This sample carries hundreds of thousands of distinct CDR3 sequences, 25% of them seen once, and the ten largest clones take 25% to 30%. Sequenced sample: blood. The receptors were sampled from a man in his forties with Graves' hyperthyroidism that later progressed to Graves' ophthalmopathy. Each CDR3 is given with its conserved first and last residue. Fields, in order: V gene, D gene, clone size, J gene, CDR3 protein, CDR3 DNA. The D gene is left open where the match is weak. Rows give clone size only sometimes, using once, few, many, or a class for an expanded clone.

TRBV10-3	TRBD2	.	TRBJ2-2	CAISPSGGNTGELFF	TGTGCCATCAGCCCTAGCGGGGGGAACACCGGGGAGCTGTTTTTT
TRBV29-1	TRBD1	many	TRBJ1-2	CSVKYRGGYTF	TGCAGCGTGAAATACAGGGGTGGCTACACCTTC
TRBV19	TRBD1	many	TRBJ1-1	CASRGQKNTEAFF	TGTGCCAGTAGGGGACAGAAGAACACTGAAGCTTTCTTT
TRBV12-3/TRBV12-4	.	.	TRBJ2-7	CASSLAPGPRAMNEQYF	TGTGCCAGCAGCTTAGCGCCGGGGCCCAGGGCTATGAACGAGCAGTACTTC
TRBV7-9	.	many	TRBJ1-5	CASSSGQPGQPQHF	TGTGCCAGCAGCTCTGGGCAGCCAGGACAGCCCCAGCATTTT
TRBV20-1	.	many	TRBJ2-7	CSARDALFGEQYF	TGCAGTGCTAGAGATGCCCTATTCGGGGAGCAGTACTTC
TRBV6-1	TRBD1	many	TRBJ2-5	CASNRGEETQYF	TGTGCCAGCAACAGGGGGGAAGAGACCCAGTACTTC
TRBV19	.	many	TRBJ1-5	CASHQPQGARQDQPQHF	TGTGCCAGTCACCAACCTCAAGGAGCCCGACAGGATCAGCCCCAGCATTTT
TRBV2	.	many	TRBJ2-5	CASSRSRETQYF	TGTGCCAGCAGTAGGTCCAGGGAGACCCAGTACTTC
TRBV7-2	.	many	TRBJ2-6	CASSLISGANVLTF	TGCGCCAGCAGCTTAATATCCGGGGCCAACGTCCTGACTTTC
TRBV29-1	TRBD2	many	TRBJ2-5	CSVARLAGLQETQYF	TGCAGCGTTGCCAGACTAGCGGGTTTGCAAGAGACCCAGTACTTC
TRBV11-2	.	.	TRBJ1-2	CASSSGPRSTYYGYTF	TGTGCCAGCAGCTCCGGACCCCGCAGCACTTACTATGGCTACACCTTC
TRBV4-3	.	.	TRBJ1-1	CASSQDVRTEAFF	TGCGCCAGCAGCCAAGATGTTCGCACTGAAGCTTTCTTT
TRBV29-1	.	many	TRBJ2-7	CSVELAPTYEQYF	TGCAGCGTTGAGTTAGCGCCGACCTACGAGCAGTACTTC
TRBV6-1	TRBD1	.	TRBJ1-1	CASLRGRGTEAFF	TGTGCCAGCCTCAGGGGGCGCGGCACTGAAGCTTTCTTT
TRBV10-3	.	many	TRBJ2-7	CAIRSSSEQYF	TGTGCCATCCGTAGTTCGAGCGAGCAGTACTTC
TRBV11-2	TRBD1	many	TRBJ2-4	CASSSQGAGVNIQYF	TGTGCCAGCAGCTCACAGGGGGCTGGCGTAAACATTCAGTACTTC
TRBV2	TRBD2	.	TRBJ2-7	CASSGVGRVSYEQYF	TGTGCCAGCAGCGGCGTCGGGAGGGTATCATACGAGCAGTACTTC
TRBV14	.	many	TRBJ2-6	CASSHPAPRPPGANVLTF	TGTGCCAGCAGCCACCCGGCACCTCGTCCCCCTGGGGCCAACGTCCTGACTTTC
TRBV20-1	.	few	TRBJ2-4	CSASGTTAKNIQYF	TGCAGTGCTAGTGGCACCACCGCCAAAAACATTCAGTACTTC
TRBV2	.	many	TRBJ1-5	CASSRTSSNQPQHF	TGTGCCAGCAGCCGGACATCGAGCAATCAGCCCCAGCATTTT
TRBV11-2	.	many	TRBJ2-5	CASSNKLAPGVQETQYF	TGTGCCAGCAGCAACAAACTAGCTCCTGGGGTCCAAGAGACCCAGTACTTC
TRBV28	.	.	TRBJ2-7	CASGRGSTYEQYF	TGTGCCAGTGGCAGGGGATCAACCTACGAGCAGTACTTC
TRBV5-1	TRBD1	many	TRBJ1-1	CASSLTGVRTEAFF	TGCGCCAGCAGTCTGACAGGGGTGAGAACTGAAGCTTTCTTT
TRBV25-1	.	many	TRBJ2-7	CASSDLRSTGPYEQYF	TGTGCCAGCAGTGACCTGAGATCGACAGGCCCCTACGAGCAGTACTTC
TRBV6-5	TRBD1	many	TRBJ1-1	CASRPLRGTVEAFF	TGTGCCAGCAGACCTCTCCGGGGGACAGTTGAAGCTTTCTTT
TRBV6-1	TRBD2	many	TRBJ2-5	CASSQAGDQETQYF	TGTGCCAGCAGTCAAGCGGGAGACCAAGAGACCCAGTACTTC
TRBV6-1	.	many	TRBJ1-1	CASSEPGRDTEAFF	TGTGCCAGCAGTGAGCCGGGGAGAGACACTGAAGCTTTCTTT
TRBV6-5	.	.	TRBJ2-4	CASSYLPGREAKNIQYF	TGTGCCAGCAGTTACTTGCCGGGCCGTGAGGCCAAAAACATTCAGTACTTC
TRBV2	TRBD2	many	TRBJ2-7	CASSDSSGNWEQYF	TGTGCCAGCAGTGATTCTAGCGGGAATTGGGAGCAGTACTTC
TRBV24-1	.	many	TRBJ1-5	CATSDSRWGRNQPQHF	TGTGCCACCAGTGACAGCCGTTGGGGGCGCAATCAGCCCCAGCATTTT
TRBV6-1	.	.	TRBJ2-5	CASSNSLETQYF	TGTGCCAGCTCTAATAGTTTGGAGACCCAGTACTTC
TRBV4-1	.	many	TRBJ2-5	CASSIGPQETQYF	TGCGCCAGCAGCATCGGACCCCAGGAGACCCAGTACTTC
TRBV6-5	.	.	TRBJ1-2	CASSYSGEGYTF	TGTGCCAGCAGTTACTCCGGGGAGGGCTACACCTTC
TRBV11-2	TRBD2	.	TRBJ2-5	CASSPPSGAVGTQYF	TGTGCCAGCAGCCCCCCCAGCGGGGCGGTGGGGACCCAGTACTTC
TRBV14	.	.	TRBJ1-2	CASSQGAGTYNYGYTF	TGTGCCAGCAGCCAAGGCGCCGGGACATATAACTATGGCTACACCTTC